This TCR beta chain was identified during a study of human T cells and chemical hapten exposure. For the study at large: Minor pooled library volume differences mainly drove per-sample TCR yield variation. Regarding the study as a whole: No change in TCRs above 1 in 1000 frequency was produced by DPC sensitization.

V shed 3 bases, J shed 7 bases, and the junction held 9 bases outside the gene matches. Germline loops: CDR1 GTSNPN, CDR2 SVGIG (reference sequence). The length of the CDR3 is 15 residues. Details on this clonotype: Its antigen is still unknown.

Time point in this sample: patch test 1, 2 weeks after DPC sensitization. As for treatment: therapeutic diphenylcyclopropenone sensitization with weekly scalp DPC. One entry per CDR3 protein results from TCRdb running MiXCR on the RACE reads. The data contain approximately 400,000 distinct CDR3 sequences, roughly 4.8% of them singletons. The chain combines TRBV30 with TRBJ2-7; 13 bases fit TRBD2. The sample here was whole blood, taken in connection with sensitization to the hapten diphenylcyclopropenone (DPC). This receptor was taken from a woman aged 50 to 65 with alopecia areata. Some clones in this sample may be carry-over from other donors' samples. In nucleotides, the CDR3 is TGTGCCTGGAGCCGGAACGGACTAGCGGGAGAAGAGCAGTACTTC. This encodes CAWSRNGLAGEEQYF. Complete variable domain (other parts from reference TRBV30 and TRBJ2-7): SQTIHQWPATLVQPVGSPLSLECTVEGTSNPNLYWYRQAAGRGLQLLFYSVGIGQISSEVPQNLSASRPQDRQFILSSKKLLLSDSGFYLCAWSRNGLAGEEQYFGPGTRLTVT.